A selection of T cell receptor beta chains follows, all from one sample in a study of hypomethylating agent response in myelodysplastic syndrome. Some clones are missing from TCRdb's copy, which holds only in-frame ones; the method was immunoSEQ multiplex PCR. The sample consists of about 6,000 clones, 82% of them appearing once. The starting material was bone marrow, obtained before or after starting hypomethylating agent treatment for myelodysplastic syndrome (not recorded which). The receptors were sampled from a human donor with myelodysplastic syndrome. Both conserved end residues are part of each CDR3. The D gene is left open where the match is weak. Only part of the rows carry a size: once, few, many, or a class if the clone is expanded.

d_gene: NA; abundance: NA; j_gene: TRBJ2-7; v_gene: TRBV6-5; CDR3nt: TGTGCCAGCTATAGCTCCTACGAGCAGTACTTC; CDR3aa: CASYSSYEQYF
d_gene: TRBD1; abundance: NA; j_gene: TRBJ1-2; v_gene: TRBV7-2; CDR3nt: TGTGCCAGCAGCCTGACAGGGGGGGTTAACTATGGCTACACCTTC; CDR3aa: CASSLTGGVNYGYTF
d_gene: NA; abundance: NA; j_gene: TRBJ2-7; v_gene: TRBV14; CDR3nt: TGTGCCAGCAGCCCCTTGGGAGCCTCCTACGAGCAGTACTTC; CDR3aa: CASSPLGASYEQYF
d_gene: NA; abundance: NA; j_gene: TRBJ2-2; v_gene: TRBV5-4; CDR3nt: TGTGCCAGCAGATCTTACACCGGGGAGCTGTTTTTT; CDR3aa: CASRSYTGELFF
d_gene: NA; abundance: NA; j_gene: TRBJ2-7; v_gene: TRBV25-1; CDR3nt: TGTGCCAGCAGTGACACCAGGGCTGTGGGGAGCGAGCAGTACTTC; CDR3aa: CASSDTRAVGSEQYF
d_gene: TRBD1; abundance: once; j_gene: TRBJ1-1; v_gene: TRBV7-6; CDR3nt: TGTGCCAGCAGCTTAGCAGACAGGGGGGGAGGCACTGAAGCTTTCTTT; CDR3aa: CASSLADRGGGTEAFF
d_gene: NA; abundance: NA; j_gene: TRBJ2-1; v_gene: TRBV2; CDR3nt: TGTGCCAGCAGTGAAGCGCGTGAGCAGTTCTTC; CDR3aa: CASSEAREQFF
d_gene: TRBD2; abundance: NA; j_gene: TRBJ2-2; v_gene: TRBV19; CDR3nt: TGTGCCAGTAGTATCAGAACCTTAAGAGGGCTAGCGGGGAACACCGGGGAGCTGTTTTTT; CDR3aa: CASSIRTLRGLAGNTGELFF
d_gene: NA; abundance: NA; j_gene: TRBJ1-4; v_gene: TRBV2; CDR3nt: TGTGCCAGCAGTACAGGGTCGGTTGGTGAAAAACTGTTTTTT; CDR3aa: CASSTGSVGEKLFF
d_gene: NA; abundance: NA; j_gene: TRBJ1-5; v_gene: TRBV4-2; CDR3nt: TGTGCCAGCAGCCAAGGGATACCTACACCCACAACCCCCAATCAGCCCCAGCATTTT; CDR3aa: CASSQGIPTPTTPNQPQHF
d_gene: TRBD1; abundance: NA; j_gene: TRBJ2-2; v_gene: TRBV12-5; CDR3nt: TGTGCTAGTGCCACCGACAGGGGGCGCGACACCGGGGAGCTGTTTTTT; CDR3aa: CASATDRGRDTGELFF
d_gene: TRBD1; abundance: NA; j_gene: TRBJ1-2; v_gene: TRBV11-2; CDR3nt: TGTGCCAGCAGTCCCGCCCGTCCCGGGACAGGGAACTCTGGCTACACCTTC; CDR3aa: CASSPARPGTGNSGYTF
d_gene: TRBD1; abundance: NA; j_gene: TRBJ2-7; v_gene: TRBV2; CDR3nt: TGTGCCAGCAGGGAACCGGGACAGCTGCTACTACCGTACTTC; CDR3aa: CASREPGQLLLPYF
d_gene: TRBD1; abundance: NA; j_gene: TRBJ1-6; v_gene: TRBV2; CDR3nt: TGTGCCAGCAGCGTAGACAGGGGAGGTTCACCCCTCCACTTT; CDR3aa: CASSVDRGGSPLHF
d_gene: NA; abundance: NA; j_gene: TRBJ1-6; v_gene: TRBV5-6; CDR3nt: TGTGCCAGCAGCTTGTGGCGGCAGGGTGACTATTCACCCCTCCACTTT; CDR3aa: CASSLWRQGDYSPLHF
d_gene: NA; abundance: once; j_gene: TRBJ2-3; v_gene: TRBV5-1; CDR3nt: TGCGCCAGCAGCCCCGGAGATACGCAGTATTTT; CDR3aa: CASSPGDTQYF
d_gene: TRBD1; abundance: NA; j_gene: TRBJ1-1; v_gene: TRBV9; CDR3nt: TGTGCCAGTAACATCGAGGGGGCGAGCACTGAAGCTTTCTTT; CDR3aa: CASNIEGASTEAFF
d_gene: NA; abundance: few; j_gene: TRBJ1-4; v_gene: TRBV13; CDR3nt: TGTGCCAGCAGCTTAGCCAATGAAAAACTGTTTTTT; CDR3aa: CASSLANEKLFF
d_gene: NA; abundance: NA; j_gene: TRBJ1-1; v_gene: TRBV27; CDR3nt: TGTGCCAGCCGACGGGGGGTCACTGAAGCTTTCTTT; CDR3aa: CASRRGVTEAFF
d_gene: NA; abundance: NA; j_gene: TRBJ2-2; v_gene: TRBV7-3; CDR3nt: TGTGCCAGCAGCTTAGGGGGGAACACCGGGGAGCTGTTTTTT; CDR3aa: CASSLGGNTGELFF
d_gene: NA; abundance: once; j_gene: TRBJ2-1; v_gene: TRBV13; CDR3nt: TGTGCCAGCAGCTCGAGCGGCCTCGGGAGTGAGCAGTTCTTC; CDR3aa: CASSSSGLGSEQFF
d_gene: TRBD2; abundance: once; j_gene: TRBJ2-2; v_gene: TRBV5-1; CDR3nt: TGCGCCAGCAGCTTCCCGAGACTAGCGGGAGGGCCGGGCACCGGGGAGCTGTTTTTT; CDR3aa: CASSFPRLAGGPGTGELFF
d_gene: NA; abundance: NA; j_gene: TRBJ2-7; v_gene: TRBV5-4; CDR3nt: TGTGCCAGCAGCTCCTTGACATCCGAGCAGTACTTC; CDR3aa: CASSSLTSEQYF
d_gene: TRBD2; abundance: NA; j_gene: TRBJ2-1; v_gene: TRBV10-1; CDR3nt: TGCGCCAGCAGTCCACTAGCGGGAACTTCCTACAATGAGCAGTTCTTC; CDR3aa: CASSPLAGTSYNEQFF
d_gene: TRBD1; abundance: NA; j_gene: TRBJ1-2; v_gene: TRBV19; CDR3nt: TGTGCCAGTAGTCCCGGGACAGGCCGTGGCGGCTACACCTTC; CDR3aa: CASSPGTGRGGYTF
d_gene: NA; abundance: NA; j_gene: TRBJ2-7; v_gene: TRBV6-1; CDR3nt: TGTGCCAGCAGTGAACATTCCTACGAGCAGTACTTC; CDR3aa: CASSEHSYEQYF
d_gene: NA; abundance: NA; j_gene: TRBJ2-7; v_gene: TRBV5-1; CDR3nt: TGCGCCAGCAGCTTGGGACGGCCGCCCTACGAGCAGTACTTC; CDR3aa: CASSLGRPPYEQYF
d_gene: NA; abundance: NA; j_gene: TRBJ2-7; v_gene: TRBV15; CDR3nt: TGTGCCACCAGCAGAGGGGAGTCCTACGAGCAGTACTTC; CDR3aa: CATSRGESYEQYF
d_gene: TRBD2; abundance: NA; j_gene: TRBJ2-3; v_gene: TRBV7-9; CDR3nt: TGTGCCAGCAGCTTACCGCCTCGACTAGCGGGGAACCTAAATACGCAGTATTTT; CDR3aa: CASSLPPRLAGNLNTQYF
d_gene: NA; abundance: NA; j_gene: TRBJ2-1; v_gene: TRBV5-1; CDR3nt: TGCGCCAGCAGCTCCGGGGCCGCGAGCTCCTACAATGAGCAGTTCTTC; CDR3aa: CASSSGAASSYNEQFF
d_gene: TRBD2; abundance: NA; j_gene: TRBJ2-3; v_gene: TRBV5-1; CDR3nt: TGCGCCAGCAGCTCCTCCCCCGGACTAGACACAGATACGCAGTATTTT; CDR3aa: CASSSSPGLDTDTQYF
d_gene: NA; abundance: NA; j_gene: TRBJ2-5; v_gene: TRBV14; CDR3nt: TGTGCCAGCAGCCGAGGGGACCAAGTTCGAGAGACCCAGTACTTC; CDR3aa: CASSRGDQVRETQYF
d_gene: NA; abundance: once; j_gene: TRBJ2-3; v_gene: TRBV15; CDR3nt: TGTGCCACCAGCAGAGATCGAGGAGAAAAGGGGATTCTTACCACAGATACGCAGTATTTT; CDR3aa: CATSRDRGEKGILTTDTQYF
d_gene: NA; abundance: NA; j_gene: TRBJ2-5; v_gene: TRBV11-2; CDR3nt: TGTGCCAGCAGCTCCGAGGGGACAAAAAAAGAGACCCAGTACTTC; CDR3aa: CASSSEGTKKETQYF
d_gene: NA; abundance: NA; j_gene: TRBJ1-2; v_gene: TRBV6-1; CDR3nt: TGTGCCAGCAGGGGCGGGGACGATGGCTACACCTTC; CDR3aa: CASRGGDDGYTF
d_gene: NA; abundance: NA; j_gene: TRBJ1-2; v_gene: TRBV2; CDR3nt: TGTGCCAGCAGTATACATAACCAGGGAGTCTATGGCTACACCTTC; CDR3aa: CASSIHNQGVYGYTF
d_gene: NA; abundance: NA; j_gene: TRBJ1-4; v_gene: TRBV19; CDR3nt: TGTGCCAGTAGCATCCCTCCACCGTCGGGGGATGAAAAACTGTTTTTT; CDR3aa: CASSIPPPSGDEKLFF
d_gene: NA; abundance: NA; j_gene: TRBJ1-1; v_gene: TRBV18; CDR3nt: TGTGCCAGCTCAATTGTACAATCGAACACTGAAGCTTTCTTT; CDR3aa: CASSIVQSNTEAFF
d_gene: NA; abundance: NA; j_gene: TRBJ1-1; v_gene: TRBV12-5; CDR3nt: TGTGCTAGTGGTTTGGGTGGGAGAAACACTGAAGCTTTCTTT; CDR3aa: CASGLGGRNTEAFF
d_gene: NA; abundance: NA; j_gene: TRBJ2-2; v_gene: TRBV18; CDR3nt: TGTGCCAGCCATCTTACAGGGAGTGACACCGGGGAGCTGTTTTTT; CDR3aa: CASHLTGSDTGELFF
d_gene: TRBD1; abundance: NA; j_gene: TRBJ1-2; v_gene: TRBV5-1; CDR3nt: TGCGCCAGCAGCCAAGACGGGACAGCCTATGGCTACACCTTC; CDR3aa: CASSQDGTAYGYTF
d_gene: NA; abundance: NA; j_gene: TRBJ1-1; v_gene: TRBV7-3; CDR3nt: TGTGCCAGCAGCTTGTTCCCGAACACTGAAGCTTTCTTT; CDR3aa: CASSLFPNTEAFF
d_gene: NA; abundance: NA; j_gene: TRBJ2-3; v_gene: TRBV11-2; CDR3nt: TGTGCCAGCAGCCTCAGGGATAGCACAGATACGCAGTATTTT; CDR3aa: CASSLRDSTDTQYF
d_gene: NA; abundance: NA; j_gene: TRBJ2-2; v_gene: TRBV7-2; CDR3nt: TGTGCCAGCAGCTTAAAAGTTTCCACCCGAACCGGGGAGCTGTTTTTT; CDR3aa: CASSLKVSTRTGELFF
d_gene: TRBD2; abundance: NA; j_gene: TRBJ2-3; v_gene: TRBV7-8; CDR3nt: TGTGCCAGCAGCTTAGATAGTAGCGGGGTGTTTGGAGATACGCAGTATTTT; CDR3aa: CASSLDSSGVFGDTQYF